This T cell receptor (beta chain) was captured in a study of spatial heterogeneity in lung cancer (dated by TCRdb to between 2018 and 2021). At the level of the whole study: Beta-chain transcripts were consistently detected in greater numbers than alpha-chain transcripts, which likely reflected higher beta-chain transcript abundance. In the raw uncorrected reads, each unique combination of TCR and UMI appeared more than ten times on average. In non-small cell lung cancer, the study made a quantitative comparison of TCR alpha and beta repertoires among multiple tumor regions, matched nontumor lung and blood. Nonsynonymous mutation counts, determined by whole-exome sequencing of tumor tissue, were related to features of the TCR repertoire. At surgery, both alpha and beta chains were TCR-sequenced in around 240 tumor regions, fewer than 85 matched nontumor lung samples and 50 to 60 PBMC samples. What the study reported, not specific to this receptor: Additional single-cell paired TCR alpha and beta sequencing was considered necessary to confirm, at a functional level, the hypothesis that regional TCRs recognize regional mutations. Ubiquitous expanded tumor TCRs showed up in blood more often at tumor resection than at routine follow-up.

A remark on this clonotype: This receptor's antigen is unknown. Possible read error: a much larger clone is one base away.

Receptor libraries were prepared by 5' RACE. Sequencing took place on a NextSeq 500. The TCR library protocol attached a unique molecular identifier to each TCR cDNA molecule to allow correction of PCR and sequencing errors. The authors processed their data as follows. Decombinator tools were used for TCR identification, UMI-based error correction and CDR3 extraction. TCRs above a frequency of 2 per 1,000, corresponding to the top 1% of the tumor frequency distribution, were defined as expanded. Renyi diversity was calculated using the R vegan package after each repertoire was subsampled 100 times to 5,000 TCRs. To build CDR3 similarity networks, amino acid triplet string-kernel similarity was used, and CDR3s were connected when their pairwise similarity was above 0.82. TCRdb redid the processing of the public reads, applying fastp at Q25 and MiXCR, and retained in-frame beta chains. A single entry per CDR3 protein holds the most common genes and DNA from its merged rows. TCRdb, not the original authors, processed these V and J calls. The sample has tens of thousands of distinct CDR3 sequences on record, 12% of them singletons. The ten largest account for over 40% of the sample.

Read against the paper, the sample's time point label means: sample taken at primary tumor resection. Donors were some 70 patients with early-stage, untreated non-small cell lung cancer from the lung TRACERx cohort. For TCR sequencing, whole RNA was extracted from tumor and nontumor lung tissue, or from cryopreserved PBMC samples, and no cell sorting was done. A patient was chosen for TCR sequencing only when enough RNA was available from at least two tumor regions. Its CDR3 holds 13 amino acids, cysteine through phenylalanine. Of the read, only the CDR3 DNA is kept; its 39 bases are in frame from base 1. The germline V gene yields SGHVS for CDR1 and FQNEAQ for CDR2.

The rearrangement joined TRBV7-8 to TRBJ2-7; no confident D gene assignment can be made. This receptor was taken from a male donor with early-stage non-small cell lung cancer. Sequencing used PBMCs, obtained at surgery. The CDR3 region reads CTSSFTSNYEQYF. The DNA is TGTACCAGCAGCTTCACGTCGAACTACGAGCAGTACTTC.